Sequencing of this T cell receptor beta chain was carried out in a study of T cell repertoires in cytomegalovirus infection. TCRdb used MiXCR to reprocess the reads, holding one entry per CDR3 protein. The sample yields about 920,000 distinct CDR3 sequences, approximately 31% seen once. Concerning this clonotype itself: Its antigen is unknown.

CDR1 is DFQATT, CDR2 SNEGSKA, per germline (reference sequence). The length of the CDR3 is 22 residues. Losses at the gene ends were 0 bases for V and 5 bases for J; bases not matched to a gene: 29. The source material was cultured CD8+ T cells from PBMCs, sampled from culture after CMV antigen stimulation. This TCR was sampled from a human donor in good health (CMV status not recorded). Some clones in this sample may be carry-over from other donors' samples. This chain connects TRBV20-1 to TRBJ2-5, with 8 bases lining up with TRBD2. In DNA, the CDR3 is TGCAGTGCTAGAGATCGATACCCAGGGAGCGGGGGCCTTCAGTACCCGGGGGAGACCCAGTACTTC. Its translation is CSARDRYPGSGGLQYPGETQYF.